These 28 T cell receptor beta chains came from one sample sequenced in a study of cytomegalovirus exposure and HLA in healthy donors. PCR amplification relied on 60 Vbeta primers (plus 13 Jbeta primers). Only in-frame clones appear in the TCRdb table, and some are missing; sequencing was by immunoSEQ multiplex PCR. The table shows some 110,000 clones, with approximately 79% occurring only once. Input material: PBMCs. The receptors were sampled from a man aged 50 to 59 in good health and CMV-seropositive.

This chain connects TRBV19 to TRBJ1-2; 8 bases map to TRBD1. Trimming removed 4 bases from V and 2 bases from J; junction bases left unmatched: 12. In germline, CDR1 is LNHDA, CDR2 SQIVND (reference sequence). The CDR3 loop spans 17 amino acids. The DNA of the CDR3 is TGTGCCAGTAGTAGCCCAGGACAGGGAAATACAAACTATGGCTACACCTTC. Protein product: CASSSPGQGNTNYGYTF. The variable domain in full, completed from reference TRBV19 and TRBJ1-2, reads DGGITQSPKYLFRKEGQNVTLSCEQNLNHDAMYWYRQDPGQGLRLIYYSQIVNDFQKGDIAEGYSVSREKKESFPLTVTSAQKNPTAFYLCASSSPGQGNTNYGYTFGSGTRLTVV.

The chain employs TRBV27 and TRBJ2-2; D is perhaps TRBD1 (6 bases). The CDR3 runs 16 residues. The germline gives CDR1 MNHEY, CDR2 SMNVEV (reference sequence). Deletions cut 6 bases from V and 2 bases from J, with 16 bases between. The CDR3 reads CASSKGQGTNTGELFF. DNA for the CDR3: TGTGCCAGCAGCAAGGGGCAGGGGACAAACACCGGGGAGCTGTTTTTT.

This chain connects TRBV7-7 to TRBJ2-5; 7 bases are shared with TRBD2. The CDR3 runs 14 residues. The ends lost 5 bases at V and 2 bases at J; junction bases unmatched: 5. The germline V gene encodes CDR1 SSHAT and CDR2 FNYEAQ (reference sequence). For the CDR3, the DNA is TGTGCCAGCAGCCATTCCGGGGGGCAAGAGACCCAGTACTTC. Translation gives CASSHSGGQETQYF.

The CDR3 region is CASSLEKAFGVRAEQYF. In DNA form, the CDR3 reads TGTGCCAGCAGCTTAGAGAAGGCATTCGGGGTAAGAGCCGAGCAGTACTTC. This sequence joins TRBV11-2 and TRBJ2-7; D is perhaps TRBD2 (5 bases). Trimming stripped 0 bases from V and 6 bases from J, with 21 bases between. Germline V lookup: CDR1 SGHAT, CDR2 FQNNGV. The CDR3 runs to 17 residues.

The chain carries TRBV11-2 and TRBJ1-1; no clear D gene. This CDR3 region has 14 residues. V dropped 6 bases and J dropped 0 bases, with 11 bases sitting between them. CDR1 and CDR2 (germline): SGHAT, FQNNGV. CDR3 in DNA: TGTGCCAGCAGTTTGACTTGGATGAACACTGAAGCTTTCTTT. This encodes CASSLTWMNTEAFF.

The J gene is TRBJ2-3, the V gene TRBV5-1, with a weak D call TRBD2 (7 bases). The germline gives CDR1 SGHRS, CDR2 YFSETQ. The CDR3 has 15 amino acids. The V end lost 2 bases, the J end lost 4 bases, and 14 bases lay between the germline ends. CDR3 coding DNA: TGCGCCAGCAGCTTCGCCCCGGGGGGCGCAGATACGCAGTATTTT. Its protein is CASSFAPGGADTQYF.

The rearrangement joins TRBV23-1 to TRBJ2-7; 7 positions match TRBD1. TRBV23-1 belongs to the ORF category, with a function that is uncertain. There are 17 residues in the CDR3. V was pared by 3 bases and J by 7 bases, with 18 bases of the junction left unmatched. For the CDR3, the DNA is TGCGCCAGCAGTCATCCAGAAACCACAGGGGTACCCGGGGAGCAGTACTTC. It yields the protein CASSHPETTGVPGEQYF.

The DNA for the CDR3 is TGCGCCAGCAGTCTTTCCGCACTCGCCGGGTCCTCTAAGACCCAGTACTTC. Residues: CASSLSALAGSSKTQYF. The gene calls are TRBV23-1 and TRBJ2-5; no clear D gene. TRBV23-1 is assigned to the ORF class and has an uncertain function. Trimming removed 4 bases at V and 6 bases at J, with 24 bases between. This CDR3 contains 17 residues.

The V and J genes are TRBV18 and TRBJ1-2; maybe TRBD1 (5 bases). Germline V gene lookup returns CDR1 KGHSH and CDR2 LQKENI. This CDR3 is built from 13 residues. V was clipped by 5 bases and J by 6 bases, with 13 bases between them. CDR3 DNA: TGTGCCAGCTCATCCCGACAGTTTGATGGCTACACCTTC. Translated, it gives CASSSRQFDGYTF.

V and J are TRBV28 and TRBJ2-1; the D gene is possibly TRBD1 (6 bases). The CDR3 runs to 16 residues. The V gene's germline CDR1 is MDHEN and CDR2 SYDVKM. Between the trimmed V and J ends, which lost 5 bases and 7 bases, there was a span of 21 bases. CDR3 residues: CASSPAGTFQQNEQFF. The CDR3 coding sequence is TGTGCCAGCAGTCCCGCCGGGACATTCCAACAGAATGAGCAGTTCTTC.

This clone was counted once. V and J are TRBV10-3 and TRBJ2-7; tentative D call: TRBD2 (7 bases). This CDR3 has 15 residues. The germline CDR1 and CDR2 sequences are ENHRY and SYGVKD. The V gene lost 4 bases and the J gene lost 2 bases, with 15 bases spanning the gap. The CDR3 reads CAISGGGRVTYEQYF. The CDR3 DNA sequence: TGTGCCATCAGTGGGGGGGGCAGGGTAACCTACGAGCAGTACTTC.

The J gene is TRBJ2-7, the V gene TRBV11-2, with 7 bases matching TRBD2. This CDR3 has 16 amino acids. Germline-derived CDR1 and CDR2 are SGHAT and FQNNGV. V was pared by 7 bases and J by 2 bases, with 14 bases of the junction left unmatched. CDR3 protein: CASTPSGLAVTYEQYF. CDR3 sequence (DNA): TGTGCCAGCACTCCGTCTGGGCTAGCGGTTACCTACGAGCAGTACTTC.

The rearrangement uses TRBV2 and TRBJ1-2; 10 bases agree with TRBD1. V lost 10 bases to trimming and J lost 4 bases; unmatched junction nucleotides: 12. The CDR3 is made up of 15 amino acids. Germline V lookup: CDR1 SNHLY, CDR2 FYNNEI. The CDR3: CATRNPTGGGYGYTF. CDR3 DNA sequence: TGTGCCACCAGGAATCCGACAGGGGGCGGCTATGGCTACACCTTC.

The chain is built from TRBV5-1 and TRBJ2-1, with 8 bases fitting TRBD2. CDR1 and CDR2 (germline): SGHRS, YFSETQ. This CDR3 spans 16 amino acids. The trim removed 0 bases at V and 5 bases at J, leaving 7 bases unmatched. The CDR3 sequence is CASSLGLARSDNEQFF. In DNA form, the CDR3 reads TGCGCCAGCAGCTTGGGACTAGCGAGATCTGACAATGAGCAGTTCTTC.

This clone was detected only once. The chain employs TRBV2 and TRBJ2-3; TRBD2 aligns across 8 bases. Germline lookup yields CDR1 SNHLY and CDR2 FYNNEI. Trimming at V came to 8 bases and at J to 4 bases, leaving 5 bases not matched to a gene. There are 13 residues in the CDR3. The CDR3 DNA reads as TGTGCCAGCCAGCGGGAGACAGCAGATACGCAGTATTTT. This codes for CASQRETADTQYF.

The chain joins TRBV10-2 to TRBJ2-7; D perhaps matches TRBD1 (6 bases). CDR1 is WSHSY and CDR2 is SAAADI in the germline V gene. There are 12 residues in the CDR3. V shed 6 bases and J shed 2 bases, with 8 bases lying between them. The CDR3 region is CASRGDTYEQYF. The CDR3 bases are TGCGCCAGCAGGGGGGACACCTACGAGCAGTACTTC.

V usage is TRBV10-1 and J usage is TRBJ2-2; 10 positions match TRBD2. The CDR3 covers 18 residues. Germline V gene lookup returns CDR1 WNHNN and CDR2 SYGVQD (reference sequence). V lost 6 bases to trimming and J lost 2 bases; unmatched junction nucleotides: 12. The CDR3 loop reads CASSHPGRLAGNTGELFF. The CDR3 nucleotides are TGCGCCAGCAGCCACCCGGGGAGACTAGCGGGTAACACCGGGGAGCTGTTTTTT.

This chain links TRBV27 with TRBJ2-7; 9 nucleotides match TRBD1. V lost 5 bases, J lost 1 base, and 6 bases stayed unmatched. Germline loops: CDR1 MNHEY, CDR2 SMNVEV (reference sequence). This CDR3 comprises 15 residues. The chain's CDR3 is CASSQGTGLSYEQYF. CDR3 nucleotides: TGTGCCAGCAGTCAGGGGACAGGGTTGTCCTACGAGCAGTACTTC.

This clone was seen a few times. The chain couples TRBV2 to TRBJ2-2; D call uncertain. Trimming removed 2 bases from V and 4 bases from J, with 8 bases in between. The germline V gene has CDR1 SNHLY and CDR2 FYNNEI. The CDR3 contains 14 residues. CDR3 protein: CASSEYGLTGELFF. The CDR3 region has the DNA TGTGCCAGCAGTGAATATGGGCTCACCGGGGAGCTGTTTTTT.

In this sample, this clone turned up a few times. V and J are TRBV7-9 and TRBJ2-4; the match to TRBD2 covers 9 bases. From germline, CDR1 is SEHNR and CDR2 FQNEAQ (reference sequence). CDR3 length equals 14 residues. J lost 6 bases, V lost 5 bases, and 5 bases had no gene match. The CDR3 DNA sequence: TGTGCCAGCAGCCCCCTGACTAGCGGAAACATTCAGTACTTC. Translating it yields CASSPLTSGNIQYF.

V and J are TRBV5-1 and TRBJ1-6; no clear D gene. Germline V gene data show CDR1 as SGHRS and CDR2 as YFSETQ. The CDR3 sequence is 14 residues long. V lost 1 base and J lost 5, with 7 bases in between. This CDR3 reads CASSLHSNNSPLHF. The CDR3, as DNA: TGCGCCAGCAGCTTGCACAGTAATAATTCACCCCTCCACTTT.

The chain joins TRBV28 to TRBJ2-7, with D possibly being TRBD2 (5 bases). In germline, CDR1 is MDHEN, CDR2 SYDVKM. The CDR3 is made up of 13 amino acids. Trimming left V 5 bases short and J 2 bases short, with 10 bases between. The CDR3 sequence is CASSQATTYEQYF. The CDR3 bases are TGTGCCAGCAGTCAAGCGACTACCTACGAGCAGTACTTC.

This clone was recorded only once. The gene calls are TRBV5-1 and TRBJ1-4; D is possibly TRBD1 (5 bases). The CDR3 runs to 15 residues. Looked up from germline, CDR1 is SGHRS and CDR2 is YFSETQ. V was trimmed by 5 bases and J by 6 bases, leaving 17 bases between them. The DNA for the CDR3 is TGCGCCAGCAGTCCCGGGACTCCGGCGGATGAAAAACTGTTTTTT. Amino acids: CASSPGTPADEKLFF.

Points on this clone: This sample includes further DNA sequences coding for the same CDR3. The rearrangement links TRBV20-1 to TRBJ1-2, with D unclear. CDR1 and CDR2 from the germline V gene are DFQATT and SNEGSKA (reference sequence). The length of the CDR3 is 10 residues. The ends were cut back, 5 bases at V and 4 bases at J, with 5 bases in the middle. The CDR3 region is CSAFRYGYTF. CDR3 in DNA: TGCAGTGCTTTTCGCTATGGCTACACCTTC.

This clone appeared a single time. The rearrangement uses TRBV19 and TRBJ2-7; 8 positions agree with TRBD2. The J segment lost 7 bases and the V segment lost 5 bases, leaving 16 bases of the junction unmatched. Per germline, CDR1 LNHDA and CDR2 SQIVND (reference sequence). CDR3 length equals 16 residues. CDR3 DNA: TGTGCCAGTAGTTTCGTTGGCGGGGGGCCGGTAGGAGAGCAGTACTTC. This gives the protein CASSFVGGGPVGEQYF.

The CDR3 DNA reads as TGTGCCAGCACTAACCCCGGGACAGGGGTGGGCAATGAGCAGTTCTTC. It specifies CASTNPGTGVGNEQFF. V usage is TRBV2 and J usage is TRBJ2-1; TRBD1 agrees at 10 bases. Trimming at V came to 7 bases and at J to 6 bases, leaving 12 bases not matched to a gene. The CDR3 totals 16 residues. Germline CDR1 is SNHLY and CDR2 is FYNNEI.

Comment on this clone: At the DNA level, this CDR3 is encoded by other sequences in the same sample as well. The chain is built from TRBV6-5 and TRBJ1-5, with TRBD1 identical over 8 bases. Germline CDR1 MNHEY, CDR2 SVGAGI. The trim removed 6 bases at V and 6 bases at J, leaving 4 bases unmatched. CDR3 length: 13 residues. CDR3 sequence reads: CASSTGGGQPQHF. For the CDR3, the DNA is TGTGCCAGCAGCACAGGGGGAGGTCAGCCCCAGCATTTT.

This chain links TRBV27 with TRBJ2-5, with D possibly being TRBD1 (5 bases). The last part of the DNA fits TRBJ2-7 better; the J call may be wrong. CDR1 is MNHEY and CDR2 is SMNVEV in the germline V gene (reference sequence). The CDR3 is made up of 14 amino acids. The CDR3 DNA is TGTGCCAGCAGTCCCACGGCCGACAGCTACGAGCAGTACTTC. Translating it yields CASSPTADSYEQYF.